This T cell receptor (beta chain) was found in a study of cytomegalovirus exposure and HLA in healthy donors. Study-wide findings and caveats: For most TCR beta V segments, an earlier analysis put the productive rate at about 90% or about 30% of the time. Reports state that TCR beta sequences accurately predicted most subjects' HLA-A and HLA-B alleles. TCR beta V- and J-gene trimming, according to a later analysis, was linked to a missense DCLRE1C variant. An analysis that came later showed most CMV-associated TCR beta chains appearing HLA-restricted.

Researchers ran the PCR with 60 Vbeta and 13 Jbeta primers. Clones were read by immunoSEQ multiplex PCR, and TCRdb kept only the in-frame ones, dropping some. The data show 200,000 to 250,000 clones, with 77% seen just once and about 2.5% held by the top ten. This clone was seen a few times. The antigen is undetermined. This TCR came from an older woman in good health and CMV-seropositive. The sequenced material came from PBMCs.

The CDR3 nucleotides are TGTGCCAGCAGTTCCAACCTAGCGGGAGATATGGAGACCCAGTACTTC. As protein: CASSSNLAGDMETQYF. The chain has TRBV28 and TRBJ2-5; 10 bases map to TRBD2. V lost 4 bases and J lost 5; bases outside the gene matches: 10. Germline CDR1 reads MDHEN; CDR2 reads SYDVKM. CDR3 length equals 16 residues.